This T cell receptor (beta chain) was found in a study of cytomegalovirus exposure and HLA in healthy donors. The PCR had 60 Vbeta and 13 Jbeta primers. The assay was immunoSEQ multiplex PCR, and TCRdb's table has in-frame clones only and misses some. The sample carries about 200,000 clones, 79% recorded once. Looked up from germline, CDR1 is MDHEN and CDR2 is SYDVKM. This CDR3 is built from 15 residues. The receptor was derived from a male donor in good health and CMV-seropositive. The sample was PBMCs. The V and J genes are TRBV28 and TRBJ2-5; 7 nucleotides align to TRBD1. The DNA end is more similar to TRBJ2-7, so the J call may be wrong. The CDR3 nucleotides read TGTGCCAGCATCCAAACCGGGACAGTCTCCTACGAGCAGTACTTC. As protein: CASIQTGTVSYEQYF.